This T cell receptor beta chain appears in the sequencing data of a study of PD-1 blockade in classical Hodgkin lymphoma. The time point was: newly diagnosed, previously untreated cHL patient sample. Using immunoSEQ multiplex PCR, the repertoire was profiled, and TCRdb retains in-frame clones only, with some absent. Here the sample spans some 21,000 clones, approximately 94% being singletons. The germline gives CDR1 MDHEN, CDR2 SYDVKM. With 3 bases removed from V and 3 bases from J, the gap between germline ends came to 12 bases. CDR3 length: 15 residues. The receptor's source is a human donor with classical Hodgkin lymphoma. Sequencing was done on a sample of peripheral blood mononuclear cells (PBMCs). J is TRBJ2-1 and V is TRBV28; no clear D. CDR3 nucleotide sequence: TGTGCCAGCAGTTTGCTGGGAAGAAGCTACAATGAGCAGTTCTTC. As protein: CASSLLGRSYNEQFF.